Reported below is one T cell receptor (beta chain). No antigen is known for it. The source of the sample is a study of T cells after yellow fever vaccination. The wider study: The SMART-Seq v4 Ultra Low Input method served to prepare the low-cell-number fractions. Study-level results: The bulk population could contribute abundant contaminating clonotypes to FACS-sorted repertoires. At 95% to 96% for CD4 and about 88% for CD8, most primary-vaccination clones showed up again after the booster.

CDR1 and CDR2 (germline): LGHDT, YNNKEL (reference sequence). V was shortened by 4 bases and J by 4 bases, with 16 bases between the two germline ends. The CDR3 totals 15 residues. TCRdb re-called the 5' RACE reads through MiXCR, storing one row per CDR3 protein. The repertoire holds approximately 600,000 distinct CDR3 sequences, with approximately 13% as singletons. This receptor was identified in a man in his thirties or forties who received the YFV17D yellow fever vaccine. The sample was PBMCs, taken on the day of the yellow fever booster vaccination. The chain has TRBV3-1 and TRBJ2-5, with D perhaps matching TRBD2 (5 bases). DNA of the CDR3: TGTGCCAGCAGCCTCCGGGCCCTCGGGGTAGAGACCCAGTACTTC. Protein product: CASSLRALGVETQYF.